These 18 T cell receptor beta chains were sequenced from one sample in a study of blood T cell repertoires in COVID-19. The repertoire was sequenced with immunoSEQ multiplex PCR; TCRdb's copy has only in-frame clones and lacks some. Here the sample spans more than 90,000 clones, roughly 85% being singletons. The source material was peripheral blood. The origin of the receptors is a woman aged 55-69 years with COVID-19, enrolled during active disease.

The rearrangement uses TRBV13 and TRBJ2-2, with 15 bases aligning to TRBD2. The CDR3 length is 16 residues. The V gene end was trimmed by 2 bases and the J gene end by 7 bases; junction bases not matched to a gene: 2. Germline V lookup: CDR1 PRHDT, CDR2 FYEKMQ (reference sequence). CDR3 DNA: TGTGCCAGCAGCTTACGGACTAGCGGGGGGGACGGGGAGCTGTTTTTT. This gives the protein CASSLRTSGGDGELFF.

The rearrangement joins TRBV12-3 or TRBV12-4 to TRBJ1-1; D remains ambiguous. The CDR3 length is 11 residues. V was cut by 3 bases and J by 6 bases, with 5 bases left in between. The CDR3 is CASSFLSEAFF. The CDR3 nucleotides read TGTGCCAGCAGTTTTCTGTCTGAAGCTTTCTTT.

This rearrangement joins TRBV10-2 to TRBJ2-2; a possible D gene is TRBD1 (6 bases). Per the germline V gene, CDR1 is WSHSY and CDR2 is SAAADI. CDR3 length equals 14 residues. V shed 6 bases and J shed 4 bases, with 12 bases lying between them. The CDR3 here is CASREQGTTGELFF. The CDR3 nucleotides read TGCGCCAGCAGGGAACAGGGAACCACCGGGGAGCTGTTTTTT.

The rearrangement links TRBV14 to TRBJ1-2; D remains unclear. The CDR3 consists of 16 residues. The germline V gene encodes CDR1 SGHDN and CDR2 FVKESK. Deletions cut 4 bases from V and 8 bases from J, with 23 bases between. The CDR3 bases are TGTGCCAGCAGCCGAACGGGAGAGGCCTACCTGGGCGGCTACACCTTC. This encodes CASSRTGEAYLGGYTF.

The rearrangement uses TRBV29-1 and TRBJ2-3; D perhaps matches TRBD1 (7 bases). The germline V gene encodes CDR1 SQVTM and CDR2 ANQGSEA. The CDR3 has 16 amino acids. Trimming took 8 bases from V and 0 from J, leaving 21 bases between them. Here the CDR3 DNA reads TGCAGCTCCCAGGGGGGCAGATCGAAAAGCACAGATACGCAGTATTTT. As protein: CSSQGGRSKSTDTQYF.

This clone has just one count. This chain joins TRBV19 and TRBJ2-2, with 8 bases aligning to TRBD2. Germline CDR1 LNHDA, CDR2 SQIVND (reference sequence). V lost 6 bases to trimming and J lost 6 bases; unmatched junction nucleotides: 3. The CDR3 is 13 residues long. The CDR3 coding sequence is TGTGCCAGTAGCGCGGGGGGTTCCGGGGAGCTGTTTTTT. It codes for CASSAGGSGELFF.

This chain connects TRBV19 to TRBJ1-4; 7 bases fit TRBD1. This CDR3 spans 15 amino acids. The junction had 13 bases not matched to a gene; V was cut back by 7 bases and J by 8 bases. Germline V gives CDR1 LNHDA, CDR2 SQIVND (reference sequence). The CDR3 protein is CASTPTGTEWEKLFF. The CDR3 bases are TGTGCCAGTACCCCAACCGGGACAGAGTGGGAAAAACTGTTTTTT.

The CDR3 region has the DNA TGTGCCAGCAGTGAATACGGTAGCGGGAAGACCCAAGAGACCCAGTACTTC. Its protein product is CASSEYGSGKTQETQYF. The rearrangement uses TRBV2 and TRBJ2-5, with 8 bases lining up with TRBD2. The V segment lost 2 bases and the J segment 1 base; nucleotides outside the gene matches: 9. The germline V gene has CDR1 SNHLY and CDR2 FYNNEI. This CDR3 has 17 residues.

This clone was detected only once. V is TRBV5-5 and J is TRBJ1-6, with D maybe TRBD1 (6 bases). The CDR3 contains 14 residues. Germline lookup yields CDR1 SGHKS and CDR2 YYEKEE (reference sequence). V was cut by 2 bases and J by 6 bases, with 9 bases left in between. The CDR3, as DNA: TGTGCCAGCAGCTTCCTGGGGGCTAATTCACCCCTCCACTTT. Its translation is CASSFLGANSPLHF.

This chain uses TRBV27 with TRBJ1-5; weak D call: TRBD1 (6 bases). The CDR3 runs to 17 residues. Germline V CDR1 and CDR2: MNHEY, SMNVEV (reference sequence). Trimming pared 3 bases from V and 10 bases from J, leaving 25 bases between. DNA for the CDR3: TGTGCCAGCAGTTTTAAAACTGGGGGCGGGCCTCTCGGACCCCAGCATTTT. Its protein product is CASSFKTGGGPLGPQHF.

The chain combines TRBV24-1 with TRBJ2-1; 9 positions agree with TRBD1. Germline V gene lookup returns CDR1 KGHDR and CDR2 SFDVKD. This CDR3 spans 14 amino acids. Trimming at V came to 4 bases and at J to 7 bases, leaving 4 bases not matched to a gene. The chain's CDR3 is CATSDGTGRNEQFF. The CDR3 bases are TGTGCCACCAGTGACGGGACAGGGCGGAATGAGCAGTTCTTC.

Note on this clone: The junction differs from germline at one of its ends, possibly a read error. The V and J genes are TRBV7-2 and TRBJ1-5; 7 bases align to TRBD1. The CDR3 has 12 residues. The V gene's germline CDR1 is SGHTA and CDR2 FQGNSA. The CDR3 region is CASSPTGEVVSF. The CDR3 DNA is TGTGCCAGCAGCCCAACAGGGGAGGTCGTCTCCTTT.

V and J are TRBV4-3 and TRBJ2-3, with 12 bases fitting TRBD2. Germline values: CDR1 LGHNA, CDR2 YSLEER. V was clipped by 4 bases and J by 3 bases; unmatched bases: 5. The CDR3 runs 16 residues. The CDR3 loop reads CASSLGLAGTTDTQYF. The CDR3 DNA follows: TGCGCCAGCAGCCTGGGACTAGCGGGTACTACAGATACGCAGTATTTT.

CDR3 protein: CASSLPPGAGAGTSEGETQYF. In nucleotides, the CDR3 is TGTGCCAGCAGCCTCCCCCCAGGTGCGGGCGCAGGGACTAGCGAGGGAGAGACCCAGTACTTC. This sequence joins TRBV4-2 and TRBJ2-5, with TRBD2 identical over 10 bases. Germline CDR1 is LGHNA and CDR2 is YNFKEQ. The CDR3 runs 21 residues. Trimming cost V 4 bases and J 4 bases; bases outside gene matches: 24.

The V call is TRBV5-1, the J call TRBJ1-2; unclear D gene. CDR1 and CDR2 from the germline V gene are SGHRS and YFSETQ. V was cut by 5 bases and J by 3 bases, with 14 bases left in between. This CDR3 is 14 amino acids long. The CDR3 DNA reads TGCGCCAGCAGGCCCAGGCCAGCCGACTATGGCTACACCTTC. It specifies CASRPRPADYGYTF.

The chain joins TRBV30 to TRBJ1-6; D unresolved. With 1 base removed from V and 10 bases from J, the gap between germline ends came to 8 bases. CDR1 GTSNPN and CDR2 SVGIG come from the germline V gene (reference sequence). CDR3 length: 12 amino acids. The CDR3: CAWSAGNSPLHF. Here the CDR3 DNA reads TGTGCCTGGAGTGCGGGGAACTCACCCCTCCACTTT.

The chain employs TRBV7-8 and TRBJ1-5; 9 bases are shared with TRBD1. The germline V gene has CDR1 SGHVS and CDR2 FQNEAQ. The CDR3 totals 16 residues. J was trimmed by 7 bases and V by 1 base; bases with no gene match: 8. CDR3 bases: TGTGCCAGCAGCTTAGACTCGACAGGGGGAAGGCAGCCCCAGCATTTT. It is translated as CASSLDSTGGRQPQHF.

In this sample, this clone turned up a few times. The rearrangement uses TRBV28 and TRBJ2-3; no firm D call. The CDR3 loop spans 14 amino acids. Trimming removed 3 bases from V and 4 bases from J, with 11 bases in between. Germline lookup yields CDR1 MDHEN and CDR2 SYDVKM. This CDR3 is CASSFSLTPDTQYF. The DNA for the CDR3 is TGTGCCAGCAGTTTCTCCCTAACCCCAGATACGCAGTATTTT.